The 23 T cell receptor beta chains below were found in one sample sequenced in a study of shared clonotypes between healthy human individuals. Sequencing was performed with immunoSEQ multiplex PCR; in TCRdb, only in-frame clones are kept and a portion is missing. This table holds 2 million to 2.5 million clones, approximately 95% found once. Source material: naive CD4+ T cells sorted from blood. Described subset: CD45RA+ positively selected. Receptors originate from a man younger than 35 in good health.

This chain connects TRBV10-3 to TRBJ2-7, with 7 bases fitting TRBD2. The germline gives CDR1 ENHRY, CDR2 SYGVKD. The V and J ends lost 11 bases and 0 bases, in that order; junction bases with no gene match: 7. The CDR3 has 13 amino acids. The CDR3 reads CAAGGGYSYEQYF. The DNA of the CDR3 is TGTGCCGCCGGCGGGGGTTACTCCTACGAGCAGTACTTC.

The J gene is TRBJ1-5, the V gene TRBV5-8, with D possibly TRBD1 on 5 matching bases. Trimming removed 0 bases from V and 7 bases from J, with 11 bases in between. The germline CDR1 and CDR2 sequences are SGHTS and YDEGEE. The CDR3 runs to 14 residues. CDR3 sequence (DNA): TGTGCCAGCAGCTTGGGACGGGGGTTCCAGCCCCAGCATTTT. Its translation: CASSLGRGFQPQHF.

The chain couples TRBV2 to TRBJ2-2, with D unclear. This CDR3 contains 13 residues. The germline CDR1 and CDR2 sequences are SNHLY and FYNNEI. The V gene lost 5 bases and the J gene lost 1 base, with 5 bases spanning the gap. The CDR3 region is CASSPVNTGELFF. The CDR3 DNA sequence: TGTGCCAGCAGTCCCGTGAACACCGGGGAGCTGTTTTTT.

The chain recombines TRBV6-5 with TRBJ1-2; D not resolved. Germline assignment: CDR1 MNHEY and CDR2 SVGAGI. There are 14 residues in the CDR3. V was shortened by 5 bases and J by 0 bases, with 10 bases between the two germline ends. CDR3 in amino acids: CASSPQYPNYGYTF. DNA for the CDR3: TGTGCCAGCAGTCCACAGTACCCTAACTATGGCTACACCTTC.

The chain recombines TRBV2 with TRBJ2-7; 7 nucleotides agree with TRBD1. Germline V CDR1 and CDR2: SNHLY, FYNNEI. V trimming: 4 bases; J trimming: 2 bases; junction bases outside the gene matches: 5. The CDR3 is made up of 14 amino acids. The CDR3, as DNA: TGTGCCAGCAGTGTCGAGACAGGGACCTACGAGCAGTACTTC. Translated: CASSVETGTYEQYF.

The chain couples TRBV6-5 to TRBJ1-5; TRBD1 aligns across 8 bases. J was trimmed by 6 bases and V by 8 bases; bases with no gene match: 6. The germline gives CDR1 MNHEY, CDR2 SVGAGI. The CDR3 consists of 13 residues. The CDR3 is CASRQGAFQPQHF. The DNA for the CDR3 is TGTGCCAGCCGGCAGGGGGCCTTTCAGCCCCAGCATTTT.

The chain recombines TRBV5-1 with TRBJ1-4, with 12 nucleotides matching TRBD1. Germline V gives CDR1 SGHRS, CDR2 YFSETQ. Trimming at V came to 0 bases and at J to 16 bases, leaving 7 bases not matched to a gene. The CDR3 sequence is 14 residues long. CDR3 region: CASSLDPGTGGSFF. The CDR3 DNA is TGCGCCAGCAGCTTGGATCCGGGGACAGGGGGCTCGTTTTTT.

The chain combines TRBV11-3 with TRBJ2-3, with no clear D. The CDR3 runs to 12 residues. CDR1 and CDR2 from the germline V gene are SGHNT and YENEEA. The V end lost 6 bases, the J end lost 0 bases, and 4 bases lay between the germline ends. Here the CDR3 DNA reads TGTGCCAGCAGTACAAGCACAGATACGCAGTATTTT. This translates into CASSTSTDTQYF.

This clone was counted once. One end of the junction does not line up with germline, which may come from a read error. This chain connects TRBV7-2 to TRBJ2-3, with 11 positions matching TRBD2. This CDR3 spans 15 amino acids. Germline V CDR1 and CDR2: SGHTA, FQGNSA. The CDR3 region has the DNA TGTGCCAGCAGCCAGGGACTAGCGGCTACAGATACGCGGTATTTT. Protein product: CASSQGLAATDTRYF. Looking up the rest from reference TRBV7-2 and TRBJ2-3 gives the full variable domain: GAGVSQSPSNKVTEKGKDVELRCDPISGHTALYWYRQSLGQGLEFLIYFQGNSAPDKSGLPSDRFSAERTGGSVSTLTIQRTQQEDSAVYLCASSQGLAATDTRYFGPGTRLTVL.

The gene calls are TRBV12-2 and TRBJ2-5. TRBV12-2 is a pseudogene locus. CDR3 length: 16 amino acids. The CDR3: CASRLAPPRAEETQYF. In DNA form, the CDR3 reads TGTGCAAGTCGCTTAGCGCCCCCCCGGGCCGAGGAGACCCAGTACTTC.

The chain carries TRBV4-3 and TRBJ2-1, with 8 bases identical to TRBD2. Trimming removed 0 bases from V and 8 bases from J; junction bases left unmatched: 6. Germline assignment: CDR1 LGHNA and CDR2 YSLEER. This CDR3 comprises 15 residues. As DNA, the CDR3 is TGCGCCAGCAGCCAAGATAGCGGGAAACGGGATGAGCAGTTCTTC. It encodes CASSQDSGKRDEQFF.

The gene calls are TRBV5-4 and TRBJ2-5; weak D call: TRBD2 (6 bases). Germline-derived CDR1 and CDR2 are SGHNT and YYREEE (reference sequence). Between the trimmed V and J ends, which lost 5 bases and 5 bases, there was a span of 22 bases. CDR3 size: 16 residues. In DNA, the CDR3 is TGTGCCAGCAGAAATCGCGGACTACAAGTACCCGAGACCCAGTACTTC. This encodes CASRNRGLQVPETQYF.

V gene TRBV2 combines with J gene TRBJ2-7, with TRBD1 matching over 10 bases. Unmatched junction bases numbered 8, after V lost 1 base and J lost 5 bases. Germline assignment: CDR1 SNHLY and CDR2 FYNNEI. The CDR3 has 16 residues. The CDR3 here is CASSEEGQGITDEQYF. As DNA, the CDR3 is TGTGCCAGCAGTGAAGAGGGACAGGGGATCACTGACGAGCAGTACTTC.

J is TRBJ2-5 and V is TRBV28, with 9 bases that match TRBD2. Germline V gene lookup returns CDR1 MDHEN and CDR2 SYDVKM. CDR3 length: 13 amino acids. V gave up 6 bases and J gave up 3 bases; unmatched junction bases: 2. The CDR3 here is CASRRLAEETQYF. The CDR3 DNA reads as TGTGCCAGCAGGCGACTAGCGGAAGAGACCCAGTACTTC. The full variable domain, with the rest looked up from reference TRBV28 and TRBJ2-5, is DVKVTQSSRYLVKRTGEKVFLECVQDMDHENMFWYRQDPGLGLRLIYFSYDVKMKEKGDIPEGYSVSREKKERFSLILESASTNQTSMYLCASRRLAEETQYFGPGTRLLVL.

This chain links TRBV15 with TRBJ2-7; D gene unclear. The CDR3 totals 13 residues. V was shortened by 0 bases and J by 7 bases, with 10 bases between the two germline ends. Per germline, CDR1 LNHNV and CDR2 YYDKDF (reference sequence). In DNA form, the CDR3 reads TGTGCCACCAGCAGAGATTGGTTGAGGGAGCAGTACTTC. As protein: CATSRDWLREQYF.

The chain links TRBV18 to TRBJ1-1, with D perhaps matching TRBD1 (5 bases). The germline V and J ends were trimmed by 2 bases and 4 bases, with 14 bases remaining between them. CDR1 is KGHSH and CDR2 is LQKENI in the germline V gene. This CDR3 is 15 amino acids long. The CDR3 coding sequence is TGTGCCAGCTCACCATTGTCGGGGGACGGCACTGAAGCTTTCTTT. Protein: CASSPLSGDGTEAFF.

CDR3 nucleotide sequence: TGTGCCAGCATCGAAAGACAGGGCTACACGGCTTTCTTT. Its protein product is CASIERQGYTAFF. The chain recombines TRBV6-6 with TRBJ1-1; 7 bases are a match to TRBD1. The V and J ends lost 7 bases and 11 bases, in that order; junction bases with no gene match: 13. Per the germline V gene, CDR1 is MNHNY and CDR2 is SVGAGI (reference sequence). The CDR3 runs 13 residues.

As for this clone: This CDR3 is also generated by other DNA sequences in the sample. The genes are TRBV7-2 and TRBJ2-7; the match to TRBD2 covers 9 bases. Per the germline V gene, CDR1 is SGHTA and CDR2 is FQGNSA. After removal of 1 base from V and 3 bases from J, the junction contained 4 bases not matched to a gene. The CDR3 loop spans 15 amino acids. The CDR3 nucleotides are TGTGCCAGCAGCTTAGGGGGTAGCGGGAGCTACGAGCAGTACTTC. Protein product: CASSLGGSGSYEQYF. The whole variable domain, filled in from reference TRBV7-2 and TRBJ2-7, reads GAGVSQSPSNKVTEKGKDVELRCDPISGHTALYWYRQSLGQGLEFLIYFQGNSAPDKSGLPSDRFSAERTGGSVSTLTIQRTQQEDSAVYLCASSLGGSGSYEQYFGPGTRLTVT.

The CDR3 DNA reads TGTGCCAGTAGTGCTACATGGGGTGGCTACACCTTC. Its protein is CASSATWGGYTF. The V gene is TRBV19, the J gene TRBJ1-2; D is undetermined. The germline V and J ends were trimmed by 5 bases and 7 bases, with 11 bases remaining between them. This CDR3 has 12 residues. CDR1 is LNHDA and CDR2 is SQIVND in the germline V gene (reference sequence).

This sequence joins TRBV2 and TRBJ2-1; TRBD1 matches at 7 bases. V lost 1 base to trimming and J lost 8 bases; unmatched junction nucleotides: 5. The CDR3 totals 14 residues. Germline CDR1 is SNHLY and CDR2 is FYNNEI. The chain's CDR3 is CASSEETGKDEQFF. CDR3 nucleotide sequence: TGTGCCAGCAGTGAAGAGACAGGGAAGGATGAGCAGTTCTTC. Together with reference TRBV2 and TRBJ2-1, the CDR3 gives the full variable domain: EPEVTQTPSHQVTQMGQEVILRCVPISNHLYFYWYRQILGQKVEFLVSFYNNEISEKSEIFDDQFSVERPDGSNFTLKIRSTKLEDSAMYFCASSEETGKDEQFFGPGTRLTVL.

V and J are TRBV13 and TRBJ2-3; the D gene is possibly TRBD1 (6 bases). This CDR3 has 15 amino acids. The ends were cut back, 7 bases at V and 1 base at J, with 15 bases in the middle. CDR1 and CDR2 (germline): PRHDT, FYEKMQ (reference sequence). This CDR3 is CASTLGAGGTDTQYF. The CDR3 DNA follows: TGTGCCAGCACTCTCGGGGCAGGGGGCACAGATACGCAGTATTTT. Combining the CDR3 with reference TRBV13 and TRBJ2-3 gives the whole variable domain AAGVIQSPRHLIKEKRETATLKCYPIPRHDTVYWYQQGPGQDPQFLISFYEKMQSDKGSIPDRFSAQQFSDYHSELNMSSLELGDSALYFCASTLGAGGTDTQYFGPGTRLTVL.

This clone has just one count. The chain couples TRBV11-3 to TRBJ2-2; the match to TRBD1 covers 9 bases. The V gene's germline CDR1 is SGHNT and CDR2 YENEEA. Trimming at V came to 6 bases and at J to 4 bases, leaving 6 bases not matched to a gene. The length of the CDR3 is 15 residues. The CDR3, as DNA: TGTGCCAGCAGTCAACAGGGGGCAGGCACCGGGGAGCTGTTTTTT. Protein product: CASSQQGAGTGELFF.

This chain joins TRBV7-9 and TRBJ1-1; D uncertain. Germline V gene data show CDR1 as SEHNR and CDR2 as FQNEAQ (reference sequence). V lost 1 base to trimming and J lost 4 bases, with 16 bases between them. This CDR3 has 16 residues. CDR3 nucleotides: TGTGCCAGCAGCTTAGGGTCGGGAGGAACGGGCACTGAAGCTTTCTTT. It codes for CASSLGSGGTGTEAFF. Based on the CDR3 plus reference TRBV7-9 and TRBJ1-1, the full variable domain is DTGVSQNPRHKITKRGQNVTFRCDPISEHNRLYWYRQTLGQGPEFLTYFQNEAQLEKSRLLSDRFSAERPKGSFSTLEIQRTEQGDSAMYLCASSLGSGGTGTEAFFGQGTRLTVV.